This is a list of T cell receptor beta chains from one sample in a study of control samples from healthy donors and cancer patients. Only in-frame clones appear in the TCRdb table, and some are missing; sequencing was by immunoSEQ multiplex PCR. This table holds approximately 90,000 clones, roughly 84% found once. Sequencing was done on a sample of PBMCs. The source of these receptors is an older man with lung cancer. The CDR3 runs from the conserved cysteine through the conserved F or W. The order of the fields is V gene, J gene, clone size, D gene, CDR3 protein, CDR3 DNA. D genes are given only for firm matches. For some rows the clone size is stated as once, few or many, or as a class when expanded; others skip it.

TRBV24-1	TRBJ2-3	NA	NA	CATSDNRGRTDTQYF	TGTGCCACCAGTGATAACCGGGGCCGCACAGATACGCAGTATTTT
TRBV4-1	TRBJ2-1	NA	NA	CASSRTQERDEQFF	TGCGCCAGCAGCCGTACCCAGGAGAGGGACGAGCAGTTCTTC
TRBV5-6	TRBJ1-5	NA	NA	CASSLRGRSNQPQHF	TGTGCCAGCAGCTTAAGGGGTCGGAGCAATCAGCCCCAGCATTTT
TRBV3-1/TRBV3-2	TRBJ1-1	NA	TRBD1	CASSHLTPGQPNTEAFF	TGTGCCAGCAGCCACCTTACCCCGGGACAGCCGAACACTGAAGCTTTCTTT
TRBV7-9	TRBJ1-2	NA	NA	CASSPELGAQKGYTF	TGTGCCAGCAGTCCAGAGTTAGGGGCACAAAAGGGCTACACCTTC
TRBV6-2/TRBV6-3	TRBJ2-2	few	TRBD2	CASSPRLAGGPGELFF	TGTGCCAGCAGCCCCAGACTAGCGGGGGGGCCCGGGGAGCTGTTTTTT
TRBV11-2	TRBJ2-7	once	TRBD1	CASSLRTGNAEQYF	TGTGCCAGCAGCTTGCGGACAGGGAACGCCGAGCAGTACTTC
TRBV15	TRBJ2-7	NA	NA	CATSRESGGPYEQYF	TGTGCCACCAGCAGAGAATCTGGGGGTCCCTACGAGCAGTACTTC
TRBV7-8	TRBJ1-6	NA	TRBD1	CASSLTGGRVPLHF	TGTGCCAGCAGCTTGACAGGGGGCCGGGTTCCCCTCCACTTT
TRBV9	TRBJ1-5	NA	NA	CASSVVIEGTGGGDQPQHF	TGTGCCAGCAGCGTAGTAATCGAGGGGACCGGGGGCGGCGATCAGCCCCAGCATTTT
TRBV3-1/TRBV3-2	TRBJ2-6	NA	TRBD1	CASSQRGRGANVLTF	TGTGCCAGCAGCCAAAGGGGGCGTGGGGCCAACGTCCTGACTTTC
TRBV7-2	TRBJ2-7	NA	NA	CASSLASSEYEQYF	TGTGCCAGCAGCTTAGCCTCGAGCGAATACGAGCAGTACTTC